This T cell receptor beta chain was recovered during a study of CD8 T cells in Susac syndrome. Reverse transcription of about 0.45 to 1 ug RNA was performed with random hexamers. TCR beta CDR3 was amplified by immunoSEQ covering 54 Vbeta and 13 Jbeta. One entry per CDR3 protein results from TCRdb running MiXCR on the immunoSEQ multiplex PCR reads. The sample lists some 300,000 distinct CDR3 sequences; 70% to 90% were seen once. CD8+ and CD4+ T cells taken from blood had their TCR beta sequenced. It was treatment-naive patients with stable or active relapsing-remitting disease who made up the multiple sclerosis controls. TEMRA cells were FACS-enriched, unlike CD8+ and CD4+ T cells, which were negatively isolated. V gave up 1 base and J gave up 2 bases, with 9 bases separating them. CDR1 and CDR2 (germline): LNHDA, SQIVND (reference sequence). The CDR3 has 15 amino acids.

This chain connects TRBV19 to TRBJ2-1; TRBD2 is a possible D gene (5 bases). Sequenced: CD8+ T cells from PBMCs. The receptor was isolated from a human donor with multiple sclerosis. CDR3 protein: CASSIVSGPYNEQFF. In DNA, the CDR3 is TGTGCCAGTAGTATAGTAAGCGGCCCCTACAATGAGCAGTTCTTC. Together with reference TRBV19 and TRBJ2-1, the CDR3 gives the full variable domain: DGGITQSPKYLFRKEGQNVTLSCEQNLNHDAMYWYRQDPGQGLRLIYYSQIVNDFQKGDIAEGYSVSREKKESFPLTVTSAQKNPTAFYLCASSIVSGPYNEQFFGPGTRLTVL.